These 30 T cell receptor beta chains share one sample of origin, sequenced in a study of OX40 agonist ivuxolimab in advanced cancers. This table comes from immunoSEQ multiplex PCR, and its TCRdb copy is limited to in-frame clones, with some not included. The sample consists of 92,000 or so clones, under 90% of them appearing once. The specimen was CD4+ or CD8+ T cells sorted from blood, collected in a trial of the OX40 agonist ivuxolimab. The receptors derive from an adult with an advanced solid tumor such as melanoma, head and neck, liver or kidney cancer.

This chain connects TRBV7-7 to TRBJ1-1; D ambiguous. Trimming shortened V by 5 bases and J by 3 bases, and 10 bases separated the two germline ends. CDR1 SSHAT and CDR2 FNYEAQ come from the germline V gene (reference sequence). CDR3 length: 13 amino acids. The CDR3 loop is CASSQLPDTEAFF. DNA for the CDR3: TGTGCCAGCAGCCAGCTGCCAGACACTGAAGCTTTCTTT.

The chain links TRBV7-2 to TRBJ2-7; TRBD2 agrees at 11 bases. With 4 bases clipped from V and 4 bases from J, the junction kept 9 bases outside the gene matches. Germline V CDR1 and CDR2: SGHTA, FQGNSA. The CDR3 is 16 residues long. The DNA of the CDR3 is TGTGCCAGCAGCTATTTAGCGGGACTAGCGGTTTACGAGCAGTACTTC. This encodes CASSYLAGLAVYEQYF.

This chain connects TRBV14 to TRBJ2-7; 7 bases match TRBD1. The CDR3 loop spans 13 amino acids. Trimming cost V 1 base and J 11 bases; bases outside gene matches: 8. CDR1 SGHDN and CDR2 FVKESK come from the germline V gene. Written as DNA, the CDR3 is TGTGCCAGCAGCCAAGCCCCCCAGGGGGTGAAGTACTTC. Its protein is CASSQAPQGVKYF. Full variable domain (outside the CDR3, taken from reference TRBV14 and TRBJ2-7): EAGVTQFPSHSVIEKGQTVTLRCDPISGHDNLYWYRRVMGKEIKFLLHFVKESKQDESGMPNNRFLAERTGGTYSTLKVQPAELEDSGVYFCASSQAPQGVKYFGPGTRLTVT.

V gene TRBV5-5 combines with J gene TRBJ2-7; D is uncertain. V lost 3 bases to trimming and J lost 3 bases, with 13 bases between them. The CDR3 covers 14 residues. The germline V gene has CDR1 SGHKS and CDR2 YYEKEE (reference sequence). DNA of the CDR3: TGTGCCAGCAGCTCGGGTAACCGCGGCTACGAGCAGTACTTC. Residues: CASSSGNRGYEQYF.

Only one count was recorded for this clone. The chain is built from TRBV29-1 and TRBJ1-3; 7 bases map to TRBD1. The CDR3 consists of 14 residues. Germline assignment: CDR1 SQVTM and CDR2 ANQGSEA. J lost 4 bases, V lost 2 bases, and 5 bases had no gene match. As DNA, the CDR3 is TGCAGCGTTGAAAACAGGACAGGAGGAAACACCATATATTTT. It is translated as CSVENRTGGNTIYF.

Remarks on this clone: Other DNA sequences of this sample code for an identical CDR3. The chain combines TRBV6-1 with TRBJ2-7; D not resolved. The germline CDR1 and CDR2 sequences are MNHNS and SASEGT. V lost 3 bases and J 1 base, leaving 4 bases between the germline ends. The CDR3 has 12 amino acids. CDR3 sequence (DNA): TGTGCCAGCAGTGAGCTGTCCTACGAGCAGTACTTC. This encodes CASSELSYEQYF.

This chain links TRBV19 with TRBJ2-1; no definite D call. Germline V gene data show CDR1 as LNHDA and CDR2 as SQIVND (reference sequence). V lost 3 bases and J 6 bases, leaving 9 bases between the germline ends. The CDR3 runs 13 residues. CDR3 in DNA: TGTGCCAGTAGTATTGGTCGGATCAATGAGCAGTTCTTC. Its translation is CASSIGRINEQFF.

This rearrangement joins TRBV5-1 to TRBJ1-1; no clear D. Germline V gene data show CDR1 as SGHRS and CDR2 as YFSETQ. The V gene lost 4 bases and the J gene lost 4 bases, with 17 bases spanning the gap. The CDR3 has 15 residues. The CDR3 DNA reads TGCGCCAGCAGCCTAGCGAGCGGGCGTGGCACTGAAGCTTTCTTT. As protein: CASSLASGRGTEAFF.

The chain carries TRBV12-5 and TRBJ2-1; D uncertain. Trimming took 3 bases from V and 0 from J, leaving 15 bases between them. The germline CDR1 and CDR2 sequences are LGHNT and FRNRAP. This CDR3 is 17 amino acids long. CDR3 in amino acids: CASGLGQMPYSYNEQFF. The CDR3 DNA reads TGTGCTAGTGGTTTAGGGCAGATGCCTTACTCCTACAATGAGCAGTTCTTC. Based on the CDR3 plus reference TRBV12-5 and TRBJ2-1, the full variable domain is DARVTQTPRHKVTEMGQEVTMRCQPILGHNTVFWYRQTMMQGLELLAYFRNRAPLDDSGMPKDRFSAEMPDATLATLKIQPSEPRDSAVYFCASGLGQMPYSYNEQFFGPGTRLTVL.

The chain joins TRBV6-5 to TRBJ1-5, with D possibly being TRBD1 (6 bases). This CDR3 has 15 amino acids. Germline CDR1 reads MNHEY; CDR2 reads SVGAGI. V was clipped by 5 bases and J by 2 bases, with 13 bases between them. The CDR3 here is CASSPRTGRNQPQHF. The CDR3 nucleotides read TGTGCCAGCAGTCCTCGCACAGGGCGCAATCAGCCCCAGCATTTT.

On this clone itself: One junction end disagrees with the germline gene, perhaps due to a read error. V and J are TRBV4-2 and TRBJ1-4, with 12 bases identical to TRBD1. The CDR3 is made up of 15 amino acids. Germline CDR1 is LGHNA and CDR2 is YNFKEQ. In DNA form, the CDR3 reads TGTGCCAGCAGCCAAGTTGGGACAGGGGGCTTCTCTCAGGGTTTT. This codes for CASSQVGTGGFSQGF.

The genes are TRBV5-8 and TRBJ2-7, with D unresolved. This CDR3 is 12 amino acids long. The V and J ends lost 4 bases and 0 bases respectively, with 5 bases between them. CDR1 and CDR2 (germline): SGHTS, YDEGEE. CDR3 sequence reads: CASSRTSYEQYF. The CDR3, as DNA: TGTGCCAGCAGCAGGACCTCCTACGAGCAGTACTTC.

V and J are TRBV15 and TRBJ2-1; D gene unclear. There are 15 residues in the CDR3. CDR1 and CDR2 (germline): LNHNV, YYDKDF (reference sequence). Trimming removed 0 bases at V and 5 bases at J, with 11 bases between. CDR3 amino acids: CATSRDIGPNNEQFF. CDR3 coding DNA: TGTGCCACCAGCAGAGACATAGGACCCAACAATGAGCAGTTCTTC.

The chain has TRBV4-3 and TRBJ2-2; either TRBD1 or TRBD2 may supply D (5 bases each). Between the trimmed V and J ends, which lost 4 bases and 4 bases, there was a span of 16 bases. The CDR3 loop spans 16 amino acids. Germline lookup yields CDR1 LGHNA and CDR2 YSLEER. The CDR3 sequence is CASSLGQGALTGELFF. The CDR3 DNA is TGCGCCAGCAGCCTTGGGCAGGGAGCCCTCACCGGGGAGCTGTTTTTT.

This chain joins TRBV12-5 and TRBJ2-5, with 13 bases fitting TRBD2. The CDR3 is 17 amino acids. Looked up from germline, CDR1 is LGHNT and CDR2 is FRNRAP. V trimming: 6 bases; J trimming: 0 bases; junction bases outside the gene matches: 7. CDR3 nucleotide sequence: TGTGCTAGTGGGCGGACTAGCGGGAGCCAGTACCAAGAGACCCAGTACTTC. Translated: CASGRTSGSQYQETQYF.

The CDR3 coding sequence is TGTGCCAGCAGCTGGGGACAGGGTTACTACAATGAGCAGTTCTTC. It encodes CASSWGQGYYNEQFF. The chain uses TRBV5-6 and TRBJ2-1; TRBD1 agrees at 9 bases. The CDR3 sequence is 15 residues long. With 3 bases clipped from V and 3 bases from J, the junction kept 4 bases outside the gene matches. Germline V CDR1 and CDR2: SGHDT, YYEEEE.

The chain uses TRBV27 and TRBJ2-7; 12 nucleotides align to TRBD2. CDR3 length: 15 residues. Germline V gives CDR1 MNHEY, CDR2 SMNVEV (reference sequence). J gave up 1 base and V 6 bases, and 4 bases lay outside the gene matches. The CDR3 is CASSYGLAGSYEQYF. In DNA, the CDR3 is TGTGCCAGCAGCTATGGACTAGCGGGATCCTACGAGCAGTACTTC.

The chain uses TRBV2 and TRBJ1-2; possibly TRBD1 for D (5 bases). The CDR3 contains 14 residues. V was clipped by 5 bases and J by 0 bases, with 10 bases between them. The germline V gene has CDR1 SNHLY and CDR2 FYNNEI. As DNA, the CDR3 is TGTGCCAGCAGTCTTCAGGGAGCTAACTATGGCTACACCTTC. Protein product: CASSLQGANYGYTF. Combining the CDR3 with reference TRBV2 and TRBJ1-2 gives the whole variable domain EPEVTQTPSHQVTQMGQEVILRCVPISNHLYFYWYRQILGQKVEFLVSFYNNEISEKSEIFDDQFSVERPDGSNFTLKIRSTKLEDSAMYFCASSLQGANYGYTFGSGTRLTVV.

The chain has TRBV5-1 and TRBJ2-7; TRBD1 matches 7 bases. Germline CDR1 SGHRS, CDR2 YFSETQ. This CDR3 has 14 amino acids. After removal of 5 bases from V and 3 bases from J, the junction contained 8 bases not matched to a gene. The CDR3 protein is CASRIRTGGYEQYF. As DNA, the CDR3 is TGCGCCAGCAGAATTCGGACAGGAGGCTACGAGCAGTACTTC.

J is TRBJ2-3 and V is TRBV7-2; D gene unclear. V lost 5 bases, J lost 2 bases, and 5 bases lay in between. The CDR3 length is 12 residues. Germline CDR1 SGHTA, CDR2 FQGNSA. CDR3 amino acids: CASSLYTDTQYF. The CDR3 nucleotides are TGTGCCAGCAGCCTTTACACAGATACGCAGTATTTT.

The chain has TRBV4-3 and TRBJ2-1, with 9 bases lining up with TRBD2. Germline CDR1 and CDR2: LGHNA and YSLEER. V trimming: 4 bases; J trimming: 3 bases; junction bases outside the gene matches: 7. The CDR3 loop spans 16 amino acids. The CDR3 nucleotides read TGCGCCAGCAGCCCTAGCGGAGCGGGGGGCTACAATGAGCAGTTCTTC. Translation: CASSPSGAGGYNEQFF.

The gene calls are TRBV9 and TRBJ1-2; 7 nucleotides match TRBD1. Germline values: CDR1 SGDLS, CDR2 YYNGEE. V shed 2 bases and J 7 bases; nucleotides not matched to a gene: 14. The CDR3 totals 16 residues. CDR3 bases: TGTGCCAGCAGCGTGGCGACAGGGCCGGAGGGGGGTGGCTACACCTTC. It translates to CASSVATGPEGGGYTF.

The J gene is TRBJ2-5, the V gene TRBV10-3; 11 bases are a match to TRBD1. The DNA end is more similar to TRBJ2-7, so the J call may be wrong. Germline CDR1 ENHRY, CDR2 SYGVKD. CDR3 length: 13 amino acids. CDR3 bases: TGTGCCATCAGTTGGACAGGGGGCGGCGAGCAGTACTTC. Translated, it gives CAISWTGGGEQYF.

V gene TRBV7-3 combines with J gene TRBJ2-2; D is unresolved. Trimming took 4 bases from V and 7 from J, leaving 10 bases between them. Germline assignment: CDR1 SGHTA and CDR2 FQGTGA. The CDR3 runs 13 residues. The CDR3 sequence: CASSSTPHGELFF. In DNA, the CDR3 is TGTGCCAGCAGCTCTACCCCTCACGGGGAGCTGTTTTTT.

The genes are TRBV28 and TRBJ1-1, with D tentatively TRBD1 (6 bases). The germline V and J ends were trimmed by 7 bases and 4 bases, with 16 bases remaining between them. The germline CDR1 and CDR2 sequences are MDHEN and SYDVKM. The CDR3 is 14 residues long. CDR3 sequence (DNA): TGTGCCAGCACCCGAGGGGGGCTTGGCACTGAAGCTTTCTTT. Amino acids: CASTRGGLGTEAFF.

This clone was recorded a few times. The chain recombines TRBV18 with TRBJ2-1; the match to TRBD1 covers 9 bases. The CDR3 extends over 14 amino acids. V dropped 2 bases and J dropped 10; count of bases not matched to a gene: 6. From germline, CDR1 is KGHSH and CDR2 LQKENI. The CDR3 region is CASSPRTGVGEQFF. Here the CDR3 DNA reads TGTGCCAGCTCACCAAGGACAGGGGTGGGCGAGCAGTTCTTC.

The chain carries TRBV4-3 and TRBJ1-5, with D possibly TRBD1 on 6 matching bases. This CDR3 is built from 14 residues. V was clipped by 0 bases and J by 5 bases, with 8 bases between them. In germline, CDR1 is LGHNA, CDR2 YSLEER. The CDR3 loop reads CASSQEQGYQPQHF. The CDR3 DNA sequence: TGCGCCAGCAGCCAAGAACAGGGCTATCAGCCCCAGCATTTT.

The chain has TRBV11-2 and TRBJ2-7; 7 bases agree with TRBD1. In germline, CDR1 is SGHAT, CDR2 FQNNGV. The J segment lost 3 bases and the V segment lost 5 bases, leaving 13 bases of the junction unmatched. The CDR3 is 16 amino acids. The CDR3 coding sequence is TGTGCCAGCAGCCCATCCTGGGACAGCCTCTACTACGAGCAGTACTTC. Its protein product is CASSPSWDSLYYEQYF. Full variable domain (rest looked up from reference TRBV11-2 and TRBJ2-7): EAGVAQSPRYKIIEKRQSVAFWCNPISGHATLYWYQQILGQGPKLLIQFQNNGVVDDSQLPKDRFSAERLKGVDSTLKIQPAKLEDSAVYLCASSPSWDSLYYEQYFGPGTRLTVT.

CDR3 amino acids: CASGYSSTDTQYF. In DNA form, the CDR3 reads TGCGCCAGCGGGTATTCTAGCACAGATACGCAGTATTTT. The rearrangement uses TRBV4-1 and TRBJ2-3; D remains unclear. The germline CDR1 and CDR2 sequences are MGHRA and YSYEKL. The ends were cut back, 8 bases at V and 0 bases at J, with 9 bases in the middle. This CDR3 comprises 13 residues.

The chain couples TRBV9 to TRBJ1-2; 9 bases are shared with TRBD1. Germline V lookup: CDR1 SGDLS, CDR2 YYNGEE. Losses at the gene ends were 2 bases for V and 1 base for J; bases not matched to a gene: 3. The CDR3 has 15 amino acids. The CDR3 DNA sequence: TGTGCCAGCAGCGTCAGGACAGGGGATAACTATGGCTACACCTTC. Translating gives CASSVRTGDNYGYTF.